The clone carrying this T cell receptor (beta chain) was detected a few times. Antigen unknown. V lost 6 bases and J lost 3; bases outside the gene matches: 6. CDR3 size: 15 residues. Germline V gene lookup returns CDR1 MDHEN and CDR2 SYDVKM. The entry originates in a study of beta chain features in type 1 diabetes. Whole-study results and caveats: Healthy donors had naive, central memory and Treg TCRB repertoires that appeared less similar than those seen among patients. Moderate yet significant TCRB CDR3 shortening was seen in Type 1 diabetes patients in all four CD4+ subsets.

Expressed TCRB transcripts were sequenced, since all the RNA that had been isolated was reverse transcribed. Only in-frame clones appear in the TCRdb table, and some are missing; sequencing was by immunoSEQ multiplex PCR. This sample yields more than 100,000 clones, of which approximately 10% are seen a single time; around 0.79% belongs to the top ten. Sequencing was performed on central memory CD4+ T cells from blood. The receptor was derived from a man aged 25 to 40 with type 1 diabetes. The rearrangement links TRBV28 to TRBJ1-5; 9 bases map to TRBD1. The CDR3 nucleotides read TGTGCCAGCAGCCACGGACAGGGGTACAATCAGCCCCAGCATTTT. Translating gives CASSHGQGYNQPQHF.